This is a list of T cell receptor beta chains from one sample in a study of early T cells in non-severe SARS-CoV-2 infection. TCRdb recomputed calls from the 5' RACE reads with MiXCR, one row per CDR3 protein. Here the sample spans under 70,000 distinct CDR3 sequences, 4% to 5.5% being singletons. The sample taken for sequencing was whole blood. The source of these receptors is an adult who was a healthcare worker with PCR-confirmed SARS-CoV-2 infection or an uninfected control (not recorded which). CDR3s include the opening cysteine and the closing phenylalanine or tryptophan. A D gene is named only where the DNA matches it firmly. The size entry is marked missing in some rows and otherwise reads once, few, many or a size class.

NA	many	TRBJ1-1	12	TRBV6-5	TGTGCCAGCAGTTACAGGGACACTGAAGCTTTCTTT	CASSYRDTEAFF
NA	many	TRBJ2-3	16	TRBV12-3/TRBV12-4	TGTGCCAGCACCAAAAGTCTTCCTAGCGGCACAGATACGCAGTATTTT	CASTKSLPSGTDTQYF
NA	many	TRBJ2-1	12	TRBV29-1	TGCAGCGGTTCTATGGGGGGCTATGAGCAGTTCTTC	CSGSMGGYEQFF
NA	many	TRBJ2-5	14	TRBV20-1	TGCAGTGCTGGGCGACTATACTTTCTGGAGACCCAGTACTTC	CSAGRLYFLETQYF
NA	many	TRBJ2-3	13	TRBV7-2	TGTGCCAGCAGCTCAACTAGCACAGATACGCAGTATTTT	CASSSTSTDTQYF
TRBD2	many	TRBJ2-1	16	TRBV10-3	TGTGCCATCAGTGAGCCGAAGACTAGCGGATACAATGAGCAGTTCTTC	CAISEPKTSGYNEQFF
NA	many	TRBJ2-1	15	TRBV11-2	TGTGCCAGCAGCCCCCTGCGACAACAACTCAATGAGCAGTTCTTC	CASSPLRQQLNEQFF
NA	many	TRBJ1-4	15	TRBV5-1	TGCGCCAGCAGCATGGACCGGGCCGGTAATGAAAAACTGTTTTTT	CASSMDRAGNEKLFF
TRBD2	many	TRBJ2-1	15	TRBV20-1	TGCAGTGCTAGAGTAGGGCTAGCGGGAGGGGGATGGCAGTTCTTC	CSARVGLAGGGWQFF
NA	NA	TRBJ1-4	12	TRBV3-1	TGTGCCAGCAGCCAAGCTAGAGAAAAACTGTTTTTT	CASSQAREKLFF
TRBD1	many	TRBJ1-5	14	TRBV6-2/TRBV6-3	TGTGCCAGCAGCGGGACAGGGCCGCCTCAGCCCCAGCATTTT	CASSGTGPPQPQHF
NA	NA	TRBJ2-1	15	TRBV19	TGTGCCAGTAGTATAACCGGGAGTTCCCACAATGAGCAGTTCTTC	CASSITGSSHNEQFF
NA	many	TRBJ2-1	16	TRBV7-3	TGTGCCAGCAGCTTAGGAGTCGTTACTCCCAACAATGAGCAGTTCTTC	CASSLGVVTPNNEQFF
NA	NA	TRBJ2-3	12	TRBV20-1	TGCAGTGCCCGAGACGGGCCAGATACGCAGTATTTT	CSARDGPDTQYF
NA	NA	TRBJ1-2	11	TRBV28	TGTGCCAGCAGTTTTAGGAGTGGCTACACCTTC	CASSFRSGYTF
NA	many	TRBJ1-2	15	TRBV27	TGTGCCAGCAGTCCTCTGGGACCTGCTGGCTATGGCTACACCTTC	CASSPLGPAGYGYTF
NA	many	TRBJ2-5	14	TRBV7-3	TGTGCCAGCAGCTCGGGGACGGCCCAAGAGACCCAGTACTTC	CASSSGTAQETQYF
NA	many	TRBJ1-6	14	TRBV11-2	TGTGCCAGCAGCAGAGACAGGTTTAATTCACCCCTCCACTTT	CASSRDRFNSPLHF
NA	many	TRBJ2-7	13	TRBV6-1	TGTGCCAGCAGTGATGGGAGCTCCTACGAGCAGTACTTC	CASSDGSSYEQYF
NA	few	TRBJ2-3	15	TRBV12-3/TRBV12-4	TGTGCCAGCAGTCCCGCCCGGGGGACTGGAGATACGCAGTATTTT	CASSPARGTGDTQYF
TRBD1	many	TRBJ2-7	16	TRBV5-5	TGTGCCAGCAGCTTGGACGGGACAGGGTACTCCTACGAGCAGTACTTC	CASSLDGTGYSYEQYF
TRBD2	NA	TRBJ2-3	16	TRBV9	TGTGCCAGCACCGCGCGGGCGGGGGGCGAGACAGATACGCAGTATTTT	CASTARAGGETDTQYF
NA	NA	TRBJ2-7	12	TRBV29-1	TGCAGCGCCCCGGGACATAGGCTCGAGCAGTACTTC	CSAPGHRLEQYF
NA	many	TRBJ1-3	15	TRBV7-2	TGTGCCAGCAGCCGTACTACAGGGTCTGGAAACACCATATATTTT	CASSRTTGSGNTIYF
NA	many	TRBJ2-1	14	TRBV10-3	TGTGCCATCAGCTCCGGAGGCCTACTCAATGAGCAGTTCTTC	CAISSGGLLNEQFF
NA	many	TRBJ2-3	16	TRBV11-2	TGTGCCAGCAGCACTCCGGGATCCCTTATAGAAGATACGCAGTATTTT	CASSTPGSLIEDTQYF
TRBD1	few	TRBJ1-1	13	TRBV20-1	TGCAGTGCTAGACTGGACAGGGTCACTGAAGCTTTCTTT	CSARLDRVTEAFF
NA	many	TRBJ2-3	16	TRBV18	TGTGCCAGCTCACCAAGTAGGGGCGCTGGCACAGATACGCAGTATTTT	CASSPSRGAGTDTQYF
TRBD2	many	TRBJ2-7	16	TRBV20-1	TGCAGTGCAGTGATACCGGGACTAGCGGACCTCAGGGAGCAGTACTTC	CSAVIPGLADLREQYF
NA	many	TRBJ1-2	15	TRBV7-2	TGTGCCAGCAGCCCGCCCGCGGGGACCAACTATGGCTACACCTTC	CASSPPAGTNYGYTF
NA	many	TRBJ2-7	16	TRBV18	TGTGCCAGCTCACCGATTCAGTGGGACCCCGGCGACGAGCAGTACTTC	CASSPIQWDPGDEQYF
NA	many	TRBJ1-2	13	TRBV7-6	TGTGCCAGCAGCTTTCGGGGGGGCGATGGCTACACCTTC	CASSFRGGDGYTF
TRBD1	medium-sized	TRBJ1-1	14	TRBV11-2	TGTGCCAGCAGCCGCCTAACAGGGGTGTCTGAAGCTTTCTTT	CASSRLTGVSEAFF
TRBD1	many	TRBJ2-7	13	TRBV12-3/TRBV12-4	TGTGCCAGCACTACAGGGGCGTCCTACGAGCAGTACTTC	CASTTGASYEQYF
TRBD1	many	TRBJ1-5	13	TRBV6-5	TGTGCCAGCAGTTACTCGACAGGGAGGCCCCAGCATTTT	CASSYSTGRPQHF
NA	few	TRBJ2-7	14	TRBV7-2	TGTGCCAGCAGCCCCGACAGCCCGGCAATCCAGCAGTACTTC	CASSPDSPAIQQYF
TRBD2	NA	TRBJ2-1	14	TRBV3-1	TGTGCCAGCAGCCCGCGGGGGGCTAAGGATGAGCAGTTCTTC	CASSPRGAKDEQFF
NA	NA	TRBJ1-1	15	TRBV5-4	TGTGCCAGCAGAAAACAGGGAAGGATGAACACTGAAGCTTTCTTT	CASRKQGRMNTEAFF
TRBD1	many	TRBJ1-2	12	TRBV30	TGTGCCTCTCCGGACAGGGGTGTTGGCTACACCTTC	CASPDRGVGYTF
NA	few	TRBJ1-1	12	TRBV19	TGTGCCAGTCGGGACCGGCACACTGAAGCTTTCTTT	CASRDRHTEAFF
TRBD2	many	TRBJ2-5	14	TRBV7-9	TGTGCCAGCAGCTTTGGGACTAGCGTGGAGACCCAGTACTTC	CASSFGTSVETQYF
NA	many	TRBJ2-7	14	TRBV20-1	TGCAGTGCTAGAGATCGCGGGGGCTATTGGGAGCAGTACTTC	CSARDRGGYWEQYF
TRBD1	many	TRBJ1-4	15	TRBV11-2	TGTGCCAGCAGCCGCCGCGGGACAGGGAATGAAAAACTGTTTTTT	CASSRRGTGNEKLFF
NA	many	TRBJ2-4	13	TRBV7-2	TGTGCCAGCAGCTTAGAGTTTGGGCAGGGACAGTACTTC	CASSLEFGQGQYF
TRBD1	few	TRBJ2-4	19	TRBV19	TGTGCCAGTAATCAAGGTCCGGGACAGGGATATTTAGCCAAAAACATTCAGTACTTC	CASNQGPGQGYLAKNIQYF
NA	many	TRBJ2-5	15	TRBV7-6	TGTGCCAGCAGCTTAGAGAGGGGTTCCCAAGAGACCCAGTACTTC	CASSLERGSQETQYF
TRBD1	many	TRBJ1-5	15	TRBV10-2	TGCGCCGCTCGACAGGGATTGAATAGCAATCAGCCCCAGCATTTT	CAARQGLNSNQPQHF
NA	few	TRBJ1-2	13	TRBV3-1	TGTGCCAGCAGCCAAGACTGGACGGATGGCTACACCTTC	CASSQDWTDGYTF
NA	NA	TRBJ1-2	14	TRBV6-1	TGTGCCAGCAGTTACCTAACAGCTAACTATGGCTACACCTTC	CASSYLTANYGYTF
NA	many	TRBJ1-2	15	TRBV19	TGTGCCAGTATATCCCCAGGGCGTTCATCCTATGGCTACACCTTC	CASISPGRSSYGYTF
NA	many	TRBJ1-5	14	TRBV20-1	TGCAGTGCTAGGGTTGCATCTAGCAATCAGCCCCAGCATTTT	CSARVASSNQPQHF
NA	many	TRBJ2-2	17	TRBV24-1	TGTGCCACCAGTGATTTGTACGGGACCCCAGGTGGAGGGGAGCTGTTTTTT	CATSDLYGTPGGGELFF
NA	many	TRBJ2-3	16	TRBV11-2	TGTGCCAGCAGATTGTCGAAGGGTAGGGGCACAGATACGCAGTATTTT	CASRLSKGRGTDTQYF
NA	many	TRBJ2-5	13	TRBV7-2	TGTGCCAGCAGCCTCCCGAACCAAGAGACCCAGTACTTC	CASSLPNQETQYF
TRBD1	NA	TRBJ2-7	13	TRBV7-2	TGTGCCAGCAGCCAACTGACAGGGCTCGAGCAGTACTTC	CASSQLTGLEQYF
NA	many	TRBJ2-6	17	TRBV10-2	TGCGCCAGCAGTGTAAGGGCCAGGGCGGCAGGGGCCAACGTCCTGACTTTC	CASSVRARAAGANVLTF
NA	NA	TRBJ2-7	13	TRBV2	TGTGCCAGCAGCGCCGGGACTCCCAACGAGCAGTACTTC	CASSAGTPNEQYF
NA	many	TRBJ1-5	14	TRBV20-1	TGCAGTGCTAGAGATTCCCTGAGCAATCAGCCCCAGCATTTT	CSARDSLSNQPQHF
TRBD2	few	TRBJ2-3	14	TRBV12-3/TRBV12-4	TGTGCCAGCAGTTTTAGCGGGAGCGCAGATACGCAGTATTTT	CASSFSGSADTQYF